This T cell receptor beta chain was observed in a study of blood T cell repertoires in COVID-19. Whole-study context: The United States, Italy and Spain supplied acute and convalescent COVID-19 samples. In each case, the material was cDNA or gDNA derived from T cells, B-cell-depleted T cells, or PBMCs.

Germline V gene data show CDR1 as GTSNPN and CDR2 as SVGIG (reference sequence). CDR3 length: 15 amino acids. V trimming: 4 bases; J trimming: 4 bases; junction bases outside the gene matches: 9. Under the authors' procedure: Counts of nucleated cells, estimated from reference gene primer amplification, were obtained. Repertoires were generated with immunoSEQ multiplex PCR, while TCRdb's copy carries only in-frame clones and drops some. From that table come the V and J calls and clone size; the DNA was used to work out D and trimming. The repertoire includes roughly 200,000 clones, about 82% of them detected once, and roughly 6.8% sits in the top ten.

The rearrangement links TRBV30 to TRBJ1-2, with 10 nucleotides matching TRBD1. This receptor was identified in a man in his 70s with active or convalescent COVID-19. Sample: peripheral blood. CDR3 in DNA: TGTGCCTGGAATCCGGGACAGGGGATCCTCTATGGCTACACCTTC. Amino acid sequence: CAWNPGQGILYGYTF.